This T cell receptor beta chain was identified during a study of cytomegalovirus exposure and HLA in healthy donors. With respect to this clone: Its antigen is still unknown.

The PCR ran on 60 Vbeta and 13 Jbeta primers. Assay used: immunoSEQ multiplex PCR; TCRdb lists only in-frame clones, some missing. The table shows around 200,000 clones, with about 80% occurring only once. This CDR3 contains 15 residues. Germline CDR1 is LNHDA and CDR2 is SQIVND (reference sequence). After removal of 9 bases from V and 7 bases from J, the junction contained 12 bases not matched to a gene. Study findings and constraints: Among the sequence variants, a highly shared cluster was likely an artifact of sequencing. In a later analysis, V- and J-gene trimming of beta chains associated with a DCLRE1C missense variant, replicated independently. Most of the TCR beta V segments (in an earlier analysis) were productive either about 87% or about 30% of the time.

The V gene is TRBV19, the J gene TRBJ1-6; 7 positions match TRBD1. The receptor was derived from a woman aged 40 to 55 in good health and CMV-seronegative. The sample was PBMCs. CDR3 region: CASSGLGQANSPLHF. In nucleotides, the CDR3 is TGTGCCAGCAGTGGATTAGGACAGGCCAATTCACCCCTCCACTTT.